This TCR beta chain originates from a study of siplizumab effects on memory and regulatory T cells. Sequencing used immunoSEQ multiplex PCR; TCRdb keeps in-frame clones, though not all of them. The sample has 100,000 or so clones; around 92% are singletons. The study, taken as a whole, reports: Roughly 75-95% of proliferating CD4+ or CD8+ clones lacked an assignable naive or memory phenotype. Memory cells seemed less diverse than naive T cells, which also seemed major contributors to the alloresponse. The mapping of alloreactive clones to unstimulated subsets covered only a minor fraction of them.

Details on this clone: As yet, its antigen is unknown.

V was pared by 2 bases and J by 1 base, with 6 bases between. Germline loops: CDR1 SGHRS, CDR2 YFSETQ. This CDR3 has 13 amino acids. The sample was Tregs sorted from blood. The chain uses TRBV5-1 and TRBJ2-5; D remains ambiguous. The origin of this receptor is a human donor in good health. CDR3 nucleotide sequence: TGCGCCAGCAGCTTATCAATCCAAGAGACCCAGTACTTC. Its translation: CASSLSIQETQYF.